This T cell receptor beta chain was documented in a study of shared clonotypes between healthy human individuals. About the research overall: The donor group consisted of a couple of women and a few men, aged 18 to 49.

The naive CD8 subset, CD45RO-negative cells positively selected for CCR7, excluded terminally differentiated effector memory CD45RA+ cells. Nashville, Tennessee was home to all donors, who were Caucasian adults. The germline gives CDR1 SEHNR, CDR2 FQNEAQ (reference sequence). The V end lost 0 bases, the J end lost 2 bases, and 7 bases lay between the germline ends. This CDR3 has 14 amino acids. On sorted subsets, replicate PCRs used roughly 190 ng DNA, or roughly 30,000 T cell genomes. Generated by immunoSEQ multiplex PCR, the TCRdb table keeps only in-frame clones and is missing some. The table lists about 590,000 clones, nearly 97% of them singletons.

The receptor comes from a woman in her twenties or thirties in good health. The chain is built from TRBV7-9 and TRBJ1-1; tentatively, D is TRBD1 (5 bases). The sequencing input was naive CD8+ T cells sorted from blood. CDR3 residues: CASSLAGTNTEAFF. The CDR3 DNA reads as TGTGCCAGCAGCTTAGCAGGGACCAACACTGAAGCTTTCTTT.